The T cell receptor (beta chain) described here comes from a study of T cell changes during pregnancy in multiple sclerosis. V shed 0 bases and J 7 bases; nucleotides not matched to a gene: 3. The CDR3 contains 16 residues. Germline CDR1 reads LNHNV; CDR2 reads YYDKDF (reference sequence). Clones were read by immunoSEQ multiplex PCR, and TCRdb kept only the in-frame ones, dropping some. The repertoire holds some 36,000 clones, approximately 91% seen once, with around 4.3% in the top ten. The clonotype was recovered from a female donor in good health, enrolled as a control in a pregnancy study. The gene calls are TRBV15 and TRBJ2-7, with 16 bases identical to TRBD2. Sequencing used peripheral blood, obtained in the second trimester of pregnancy. The CDR3 sequence: CATSRDPGLAGGEQYF. The CDR3 DNA reads TGTGCCACCAGCAGAGACCCGGGACTAGCGGGAGGGGAGCAGTACTTC.